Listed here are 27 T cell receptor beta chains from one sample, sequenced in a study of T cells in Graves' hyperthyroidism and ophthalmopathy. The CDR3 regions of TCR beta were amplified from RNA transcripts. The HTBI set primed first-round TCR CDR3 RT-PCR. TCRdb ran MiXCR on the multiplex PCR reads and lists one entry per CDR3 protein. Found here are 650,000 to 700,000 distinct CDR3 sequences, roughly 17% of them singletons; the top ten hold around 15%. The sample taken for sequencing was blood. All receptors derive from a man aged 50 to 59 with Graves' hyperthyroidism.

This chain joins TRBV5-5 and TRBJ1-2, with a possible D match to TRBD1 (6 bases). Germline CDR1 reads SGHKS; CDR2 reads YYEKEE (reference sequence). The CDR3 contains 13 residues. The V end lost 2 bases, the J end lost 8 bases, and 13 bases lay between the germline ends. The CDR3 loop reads CASSFEGQGGYTF. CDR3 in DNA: TGTGCCAGCAGCTTTGAGGGGCAGGGGGGCTACACCTTC.

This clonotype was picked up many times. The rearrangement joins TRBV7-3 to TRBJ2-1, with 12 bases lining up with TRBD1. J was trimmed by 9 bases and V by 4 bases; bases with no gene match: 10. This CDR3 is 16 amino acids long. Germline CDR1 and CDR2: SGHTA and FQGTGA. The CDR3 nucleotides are TGTGCCAGCAGCTCACGCCCGGGACAGGGGGCTGGTGAGCAGTTCTTC. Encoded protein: CASSSRPGQGAGEQFF.

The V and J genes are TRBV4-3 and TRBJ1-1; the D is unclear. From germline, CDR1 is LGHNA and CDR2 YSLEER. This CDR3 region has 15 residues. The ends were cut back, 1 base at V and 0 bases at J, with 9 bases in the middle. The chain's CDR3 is CASSQGGLMNTEAFF. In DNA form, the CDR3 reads TGCGCCAGCAGCCAAGGTGGACTGATGAACACTGAAGCTTTCTTT.

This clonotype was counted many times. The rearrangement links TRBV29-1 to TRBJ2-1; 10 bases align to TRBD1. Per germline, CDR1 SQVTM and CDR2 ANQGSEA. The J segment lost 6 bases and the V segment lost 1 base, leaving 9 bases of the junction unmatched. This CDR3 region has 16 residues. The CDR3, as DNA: TGCAGCGTTGAAGGCGACAGGGGGCGCGTAAGCAATGAGCAGTTCTTC. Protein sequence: CSVEGDRGRVSNEQFF.

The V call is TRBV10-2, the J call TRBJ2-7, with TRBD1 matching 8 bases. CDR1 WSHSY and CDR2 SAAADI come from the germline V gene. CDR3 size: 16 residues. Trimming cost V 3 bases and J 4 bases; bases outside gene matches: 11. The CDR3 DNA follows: TGCGCCAGCAGTGACGGTCTTGGGACAGGATCGTACGAGCAGTACTTC. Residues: CASSDGLGTGSYEQYF.

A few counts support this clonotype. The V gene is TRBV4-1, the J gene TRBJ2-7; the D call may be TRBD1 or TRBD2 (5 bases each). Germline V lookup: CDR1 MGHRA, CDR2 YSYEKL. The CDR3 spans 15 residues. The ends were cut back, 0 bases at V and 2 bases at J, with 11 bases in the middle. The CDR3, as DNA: TGCGCCAGCAGCCAAGATCCGGGACCAACCTACGAGCAGTACTTC. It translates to CASSQDPGPTYEQYF.

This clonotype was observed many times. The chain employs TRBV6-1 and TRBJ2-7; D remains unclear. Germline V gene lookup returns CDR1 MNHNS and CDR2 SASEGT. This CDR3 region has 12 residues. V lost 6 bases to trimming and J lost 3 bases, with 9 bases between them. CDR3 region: CASRPDDYEQYF. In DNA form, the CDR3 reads TGTGCCAGCAGACCCGACGACTACGAGCAGTACTTC.

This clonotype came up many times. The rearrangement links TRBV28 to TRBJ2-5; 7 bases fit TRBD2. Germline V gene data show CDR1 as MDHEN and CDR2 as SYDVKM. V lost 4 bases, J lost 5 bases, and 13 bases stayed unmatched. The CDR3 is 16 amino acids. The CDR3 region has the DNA TGTGCCAGCAGTTCAGCTTATAGGGAGGGTTTGGAGACCCAGTACTTC. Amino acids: CASSSAYREGLETQYF. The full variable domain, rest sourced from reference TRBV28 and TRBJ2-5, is DVKVTQSSRYLVKRTGEKVFLECVQDMDHENMFWYRQDPGLGLRLIYFSYDVKMKEKGDIPEGYSVSREKKERFSLILESASTNQTSMYLCASSSAYREGLETQYFGPGTRLLVL.

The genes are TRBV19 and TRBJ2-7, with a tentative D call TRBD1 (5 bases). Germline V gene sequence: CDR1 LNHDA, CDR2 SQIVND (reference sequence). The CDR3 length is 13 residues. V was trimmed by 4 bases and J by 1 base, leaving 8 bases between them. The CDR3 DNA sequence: TGTGCCAGTAGTACGACAGCTTCCTACGAGCAGTACTTC. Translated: CASSTTASYEQYF.

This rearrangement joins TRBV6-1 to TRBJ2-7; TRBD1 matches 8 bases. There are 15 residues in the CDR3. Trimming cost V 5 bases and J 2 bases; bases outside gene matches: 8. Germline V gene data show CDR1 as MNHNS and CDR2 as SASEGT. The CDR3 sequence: CASSTRGHSAYEQYF. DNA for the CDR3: TGTGCCAGCAGTACCAGGGGGCACTCAGCCTACGAGCAGTACTTC.

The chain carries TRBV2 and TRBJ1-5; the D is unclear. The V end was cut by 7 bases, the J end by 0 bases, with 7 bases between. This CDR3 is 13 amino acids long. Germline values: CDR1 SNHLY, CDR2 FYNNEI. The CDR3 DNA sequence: TGTGCCAGCAAGGACTTTAGCAATCAGCCCCAGCATTTT. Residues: CASKDFSNQPQHF.

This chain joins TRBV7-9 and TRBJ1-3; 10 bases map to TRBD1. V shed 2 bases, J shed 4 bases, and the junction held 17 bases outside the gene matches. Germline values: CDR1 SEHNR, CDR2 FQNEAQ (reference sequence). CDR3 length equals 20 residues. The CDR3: CASSLPRQGATIPLGNTIYF. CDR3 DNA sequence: TGTGCCAGCAGCTTACCCCGACAGGGGGCTACCATTCCTCTGGGAAACACCATATATTTT.

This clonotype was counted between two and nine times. CDR3 in DNA: TGTGCCACGCGACAGGGAATGGGTAGTCGGGAGACCCAGTACTTC. It translates to CATRQGMGSRETQYF. The V and J genes are TRBV19 and TRBJ2-5; 7 bases line up with TRBD1. V lost 10 bases to trimming and J lost 5 bases; unmatched junction nucleotides: 16. This CDR3 spans 15 amino acids. The germline V gene encodes CDR1 LNHDA and CDR2 SQIVND (reference sequence). Supplemented by reference TRBV19 and TRBJ2-5, the full variable domain reads DGGITQSPKYLFRKEGQNVTLSCEQNLNHDAMYWYRQDPGQGLRLIYYSQIVNDFQKGDIAEGYSVSREKKESFPLTVTSAQKNPTAFYLCATRQGMGSRETQYFGPGTRLLVL.

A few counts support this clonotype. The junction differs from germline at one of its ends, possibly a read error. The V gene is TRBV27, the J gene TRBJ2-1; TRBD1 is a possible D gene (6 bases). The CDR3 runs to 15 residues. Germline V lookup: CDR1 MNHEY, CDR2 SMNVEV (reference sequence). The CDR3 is CASSLRTAPYNGQFF. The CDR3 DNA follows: TGTGCCAGCAGTTTAAGGACAGCGCCCTACAATGGGCAGTTCTTC.

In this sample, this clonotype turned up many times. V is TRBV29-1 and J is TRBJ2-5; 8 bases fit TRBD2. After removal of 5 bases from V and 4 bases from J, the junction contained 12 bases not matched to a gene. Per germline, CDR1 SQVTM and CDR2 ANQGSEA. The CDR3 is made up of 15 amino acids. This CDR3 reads CSVYPPGGPGETQYF. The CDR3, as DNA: TGCAGCGTTTATCCTCCGGGAGGGCCGGGAGAGACCCAGTACTTC.

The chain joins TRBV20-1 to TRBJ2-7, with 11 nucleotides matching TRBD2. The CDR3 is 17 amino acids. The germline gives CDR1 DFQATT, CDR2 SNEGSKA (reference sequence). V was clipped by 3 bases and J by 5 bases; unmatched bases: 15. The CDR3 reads CSARGSGRAVVSHEQYF. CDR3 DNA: TGCAGTGCTAGGGGTAGCGGGAGGGCCGTTGTGAGCCACGAGCAGTACTTC.

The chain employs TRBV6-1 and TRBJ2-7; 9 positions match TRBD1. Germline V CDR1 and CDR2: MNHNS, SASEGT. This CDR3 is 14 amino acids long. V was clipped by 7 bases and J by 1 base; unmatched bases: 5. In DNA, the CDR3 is TGTGCCAGCACAGGACAGGGGTTATCCTACGAGCAGTACTTC. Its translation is CASTGQGLSYEQYF.

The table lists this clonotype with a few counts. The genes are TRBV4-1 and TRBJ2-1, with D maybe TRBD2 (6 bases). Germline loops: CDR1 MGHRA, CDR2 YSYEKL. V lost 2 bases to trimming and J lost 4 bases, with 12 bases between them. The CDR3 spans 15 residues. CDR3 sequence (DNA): TGCGCCAGCAGCCAAAGGGCGGGACCTTACAATGAGCAGTTCTTC. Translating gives CASSQRAGPYNEQFF.

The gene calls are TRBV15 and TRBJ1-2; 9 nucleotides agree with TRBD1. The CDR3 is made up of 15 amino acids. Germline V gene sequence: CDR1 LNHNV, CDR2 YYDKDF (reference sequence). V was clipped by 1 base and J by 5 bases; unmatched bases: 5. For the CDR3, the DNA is TGTGCCACCAGCAGAGTCGGCGACAGGGGGTATGGCTACACCTTC. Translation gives CATSRVGDRGYGYTF.

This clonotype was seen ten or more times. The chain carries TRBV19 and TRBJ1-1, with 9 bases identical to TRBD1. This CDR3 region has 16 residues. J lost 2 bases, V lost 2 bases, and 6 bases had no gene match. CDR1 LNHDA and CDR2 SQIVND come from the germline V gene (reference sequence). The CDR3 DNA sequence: TGTGCCAGTAGTATATTACAGGGACAGGGTAACACTGAAGCTTTCTTT. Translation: CASSILQGQGNTEAFF.

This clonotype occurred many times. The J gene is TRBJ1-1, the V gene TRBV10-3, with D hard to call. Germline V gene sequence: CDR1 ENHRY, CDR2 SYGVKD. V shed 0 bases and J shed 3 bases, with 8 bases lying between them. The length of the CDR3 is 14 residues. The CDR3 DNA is TGTGCCATCAGTGAGTCGAACGTTTACACTGAAGCTTTCTTT. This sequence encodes CAISESNVYTEAFF.

The CDR3 DNA reads TGTGCCAGCAGTTTATATTTCCTAGCGCGGAACACCGGGGAGCTGTTTTTT. Translation: CASSLYFLARNTGELFF. The chain carries TRBV28 and TRBJ2-2, with D perhaps TRBD2 (6 bases). The CDR3 is 17 residues long. V lost 1 base to trimming and J lost 1 base, with 13 bases between them. Germline V gene lookup returns CDR1 MDHEN and CDR2 SYDVKM.

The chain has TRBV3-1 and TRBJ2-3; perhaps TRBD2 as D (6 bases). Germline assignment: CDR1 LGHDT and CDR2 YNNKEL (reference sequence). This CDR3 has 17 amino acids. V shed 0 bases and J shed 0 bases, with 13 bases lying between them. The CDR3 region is CASSQDVSGTSTDTQYF. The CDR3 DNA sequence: TGTGCCAGCAGCCAAGATGTTAGCGGAACTAGCACAGATACGCAGTATTTT.

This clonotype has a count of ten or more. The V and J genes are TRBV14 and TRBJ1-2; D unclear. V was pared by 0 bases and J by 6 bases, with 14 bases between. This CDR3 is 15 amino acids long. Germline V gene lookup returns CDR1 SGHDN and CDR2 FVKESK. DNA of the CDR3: TGTGCCAGCAGCCAAGATCTAGGGCGGTCGAATGGCTACACCTTC. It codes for CASSQDLGRSNGYTF.

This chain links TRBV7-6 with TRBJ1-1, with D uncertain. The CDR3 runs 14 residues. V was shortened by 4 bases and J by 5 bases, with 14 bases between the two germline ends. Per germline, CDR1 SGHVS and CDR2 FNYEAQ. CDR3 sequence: CASSSVQVRTEAFF. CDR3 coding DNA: TGTGCCAGCAGCTCGGTCCAGGTACGAACTGAAGCTTTCTTT.

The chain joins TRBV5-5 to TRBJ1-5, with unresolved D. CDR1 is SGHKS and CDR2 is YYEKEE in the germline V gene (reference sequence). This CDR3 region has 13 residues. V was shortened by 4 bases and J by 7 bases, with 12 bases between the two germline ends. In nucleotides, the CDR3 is TGTGCCAGCAGCGTAAACCAGGAACAGCCCCAGCATTTT. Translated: CASSVNQEQPQHF.

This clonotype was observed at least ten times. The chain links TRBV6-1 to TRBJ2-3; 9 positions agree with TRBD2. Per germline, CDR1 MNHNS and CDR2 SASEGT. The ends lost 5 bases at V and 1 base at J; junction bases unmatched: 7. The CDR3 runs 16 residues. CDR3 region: CASSTIAGAGTDTQYF. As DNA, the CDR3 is TGTGCCAGCAGTACCATAGCGGGAGCGGGCACAGATACGCAGTATTTT.